This T cell receptor (beta chain) was recorded in a study of technical replicates of blood from a few donors listed by TCRdb under 2017. Inclusive of the bounding cysteine and phenylalanine, the CDR3 is 15 residues long. Only CDR3 DNA is held: 45 bases, read in frame from base 1. The trim is 6 bases for V and 7 bases for J, with a gap of 19 bases between the germline ends. Reading the germline V gene (reference sequence) gives CDR1 MNHNY and CDR2 SVGAGI. As to this clone: No antigen is known for it. Per-nucleotide qualities are absent, and no much larger clonotype sits a single base away.

Library preparation employed the immunoSEQ multiplex PCR assay. The immuneACCESS repertoire file appears here via TCRdb, limited to in-frame rearrangements. These files lack a portion of the clones; in checked studies, under half of the deficit traces to unresolved V genes, and the cause of the others is not known. The sample includes tens of thousands of clones, with around 93% observed a single time. 4.2% of the sample is taken by the ten largest. The origin of this receptor is a human donor in good health. Some clones in this sample may be carry-over from other donors' samples. The source material was PBMCs. The chain couples TRBV6-6 to TRBJ1-5, with the D gene not clear enough to name. The DNA is TGTGCCAGCAGCCCCGACTTGACGACTGAGCAGCCCCAGCATTTT. Its protein product is CASSPDLTTEQPQHF.